The T cell receptor (beta chain) under discussion was sequenced for a study of lymphopenia after photon versus proton radiotherapy. Study-level results: Survival link was tested only in deceased patients; proton benefit remains a possibility. Post-nadir TCR diversity decline inversely tracked overall survival among those who died. Post-nadir diversity loss with photons came from oligoclonal expansion, particularly CD8+ Temra cells.

The CDR3 spans 16 residues. Trimming removed 5 bases from V and 2 bases from J, with 19 bases in between. Germline CDR1 SGHTS, CDR2 YDEGEE. Generated by immunoSEQ multiplex PCR, the TCRdb table keeps only in-frame clones and is missing some. The sample holds about 68,000 clones, around 90% seen once. As regards this clone: Its antigen is currently unknown.

The material was peripheral blood, obtained from a patient treated with photon-based radiotherapy. The receptor was isolated from a woman aged 70-85 years with pancreatic cancer. The V call is TRBV5-8, the J call TRBJ1-1; D possibly corresponds to TRBD1 (5 bases). In nucleotides, the CDR3 is TGTGCCAGCAGTCCCGAGGGTCGGGGGTCAAACACTGAAGCTTTCTTT. As protein: CASSPEGRGSNTEAFF.